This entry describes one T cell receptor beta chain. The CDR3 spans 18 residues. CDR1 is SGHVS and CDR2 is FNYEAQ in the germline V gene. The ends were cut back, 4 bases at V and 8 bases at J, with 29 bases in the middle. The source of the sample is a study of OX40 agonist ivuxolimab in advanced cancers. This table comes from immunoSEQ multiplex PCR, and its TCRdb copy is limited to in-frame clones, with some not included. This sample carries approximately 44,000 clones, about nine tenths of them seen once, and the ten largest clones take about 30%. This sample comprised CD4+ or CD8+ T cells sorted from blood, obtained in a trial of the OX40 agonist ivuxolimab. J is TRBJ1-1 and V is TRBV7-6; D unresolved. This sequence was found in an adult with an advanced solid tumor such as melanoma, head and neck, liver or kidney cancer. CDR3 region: CASSYLSGSRRGPAEAFF. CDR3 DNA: TGTGCCAGCAGCTATCTATCGGGGTCCCGCCGTGGCCCCGCCGAAGCTTTCTTT.